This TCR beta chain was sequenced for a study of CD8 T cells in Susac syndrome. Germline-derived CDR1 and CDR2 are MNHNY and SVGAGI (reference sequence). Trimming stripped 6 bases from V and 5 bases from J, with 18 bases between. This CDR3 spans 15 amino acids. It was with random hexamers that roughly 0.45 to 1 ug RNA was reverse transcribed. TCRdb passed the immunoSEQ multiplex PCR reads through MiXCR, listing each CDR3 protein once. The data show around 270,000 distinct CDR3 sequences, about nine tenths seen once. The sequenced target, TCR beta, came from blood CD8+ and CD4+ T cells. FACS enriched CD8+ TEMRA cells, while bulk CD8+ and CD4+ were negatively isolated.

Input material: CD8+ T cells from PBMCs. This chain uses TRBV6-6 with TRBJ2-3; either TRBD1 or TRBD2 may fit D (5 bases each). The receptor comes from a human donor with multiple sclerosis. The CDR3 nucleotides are TGTGCCAGCAGGCTAAGACCCGGGACGGGAGATACGCAGTATTTT. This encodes CASRLRPGTGDTQYF.